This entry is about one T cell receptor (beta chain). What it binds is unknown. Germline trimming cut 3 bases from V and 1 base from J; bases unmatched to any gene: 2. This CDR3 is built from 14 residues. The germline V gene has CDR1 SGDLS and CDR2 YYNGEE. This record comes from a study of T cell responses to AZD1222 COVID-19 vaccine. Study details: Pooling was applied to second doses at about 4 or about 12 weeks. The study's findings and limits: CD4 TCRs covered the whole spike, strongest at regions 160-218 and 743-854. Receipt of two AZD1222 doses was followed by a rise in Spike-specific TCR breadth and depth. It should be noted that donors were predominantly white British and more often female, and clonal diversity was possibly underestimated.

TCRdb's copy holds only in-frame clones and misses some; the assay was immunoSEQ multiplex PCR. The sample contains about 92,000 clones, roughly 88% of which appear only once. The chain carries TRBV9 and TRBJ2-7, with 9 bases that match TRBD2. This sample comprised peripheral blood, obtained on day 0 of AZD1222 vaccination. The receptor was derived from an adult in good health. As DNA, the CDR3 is TGTGCCAGCAGCGGACTAGCGGATTCCTACGAGCAGTACTTC. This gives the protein CASSGLADSYEQYF. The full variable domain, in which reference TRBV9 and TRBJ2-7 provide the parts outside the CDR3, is DSGVTQTPKHLITATGQRVTLRCSPRSGDLSVYWYQQSLDQGLQFLIQYYNGEERAKGNILERFSAQQFPDLHSELNLSSLELGDSALYFCASSGLADSYEQYFGPGTRLTVT.